The present entry profiles one T cell receptor beta chain with its context. Using immunoSEQ multiplex PCR, the repertoire was profiled, and TCRdb retains in-frame clones only, with some absent. The sample records nearly 80,000 clones, about 90% being singletons. These data originate in a study of OX40 agonist ivuxolimab in advanced cancers. This CDR3 is 16 amino acids long. V was pared by 11 bases and J by 3 bases, with 23 bases between. Germline CDR1 and CDR2: MNHNY and SVGAGI (reference sequence). This TCR was recovered from an adult with an advanced solid tumor such as melanoma, head and neck, liver or kidney cancer. Source: CD4+ or CD8+ T cells sorted from blood, taken in a trial of the OX40 agonist ivuxolimab. The chain joins TRBV6-6 to TRBJ2-1; possible D gene TRBD2, 7 bases. The CDR3 DNA is TGTGCCGGGGGGGGCGGGAGTAATCCGGGCTACAATGAGCAGTTCTTC. It encodes CAGGGGSNPGYNEQFF.